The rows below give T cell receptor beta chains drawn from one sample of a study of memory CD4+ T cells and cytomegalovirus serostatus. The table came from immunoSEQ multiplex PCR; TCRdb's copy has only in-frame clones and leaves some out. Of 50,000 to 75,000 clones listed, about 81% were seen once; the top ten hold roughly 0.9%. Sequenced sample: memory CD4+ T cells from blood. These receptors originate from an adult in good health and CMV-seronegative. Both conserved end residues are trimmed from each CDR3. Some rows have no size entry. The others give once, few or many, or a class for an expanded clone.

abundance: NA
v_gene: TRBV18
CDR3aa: ASSQTNRQGGTEAF

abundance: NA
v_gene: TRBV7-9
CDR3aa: ALNPGLAGDTDTQY

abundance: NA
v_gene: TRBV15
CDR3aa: ATSRGTSGGAYNEQF

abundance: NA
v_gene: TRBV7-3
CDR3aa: ASSSSYTRDRENEQF

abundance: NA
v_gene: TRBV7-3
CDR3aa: ASGQPSSYNEQF

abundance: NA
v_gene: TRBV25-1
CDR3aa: ASSEGWGQGFQETQY

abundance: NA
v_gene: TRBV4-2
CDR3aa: ASSHPAGAILGTDTQY

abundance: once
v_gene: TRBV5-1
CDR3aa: ASSLRPWDQAPTEAF

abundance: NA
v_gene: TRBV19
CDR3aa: ASSGNTEAF

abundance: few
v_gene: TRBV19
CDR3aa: ASSEGHNTEAF

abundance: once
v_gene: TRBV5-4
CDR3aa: ASSKGQESYGYT

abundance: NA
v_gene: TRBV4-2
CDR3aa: ASSQDRPGWAQETQY

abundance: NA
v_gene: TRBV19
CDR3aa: ASTGRDNQPQH

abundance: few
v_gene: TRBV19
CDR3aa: ASSRPGLAQETQY

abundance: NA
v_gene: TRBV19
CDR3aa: ASSIESQNNEQF

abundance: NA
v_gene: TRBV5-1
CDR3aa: ASSLEGFGYGYT

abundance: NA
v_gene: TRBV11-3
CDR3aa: ASSLGGAGELF

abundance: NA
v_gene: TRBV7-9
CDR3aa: ASSRGLGYGYT

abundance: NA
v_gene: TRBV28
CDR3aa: ASSPSRNYGYT

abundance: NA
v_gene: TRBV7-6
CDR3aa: ASSRVGGNTEAF

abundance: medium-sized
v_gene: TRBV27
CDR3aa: ASSYQGARRTEAF

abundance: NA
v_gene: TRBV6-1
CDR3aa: ASTPGYSSYNEQF

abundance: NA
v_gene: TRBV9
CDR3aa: ASSLDSNTEAF

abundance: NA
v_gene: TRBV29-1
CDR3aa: SVVVRGGLSGNTIY

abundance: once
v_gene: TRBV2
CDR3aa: ASRQGQVQETQY

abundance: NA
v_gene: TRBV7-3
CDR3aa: ASSLRGTQNTGELF

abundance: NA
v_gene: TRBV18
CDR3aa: ASSPGGPIAYYT

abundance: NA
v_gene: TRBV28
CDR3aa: ASSAGLEKLF

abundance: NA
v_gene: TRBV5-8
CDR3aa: ASSLDYVKSYEQY

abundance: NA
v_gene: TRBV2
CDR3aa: ASSEQSGANVLT

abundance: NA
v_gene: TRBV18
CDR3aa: ASSPDRAYEQY

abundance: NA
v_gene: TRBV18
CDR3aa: ASSPPVLFRGNTIY

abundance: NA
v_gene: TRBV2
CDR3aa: ASSEEGFGTEAF

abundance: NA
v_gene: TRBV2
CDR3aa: ASSAIGAGANVLT

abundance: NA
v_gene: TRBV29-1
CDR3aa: SVQALGLAGGRSKETQY

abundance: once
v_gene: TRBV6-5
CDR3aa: ASSPPDRMNTEAF

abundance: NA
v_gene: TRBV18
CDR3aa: ASSPPGAGQPQH

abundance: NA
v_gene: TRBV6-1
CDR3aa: ASSEVAGGYGEQF

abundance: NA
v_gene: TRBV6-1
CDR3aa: ASSELNLGNEQF

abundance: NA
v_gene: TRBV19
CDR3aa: ASSTGGRRYEQY

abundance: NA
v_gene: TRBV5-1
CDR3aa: ASSPSFAFMTGQGAGANVLT

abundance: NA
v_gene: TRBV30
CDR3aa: AWSLPPGHTNTEAF

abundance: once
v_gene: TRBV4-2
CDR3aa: ASSRDSPSGNTIY

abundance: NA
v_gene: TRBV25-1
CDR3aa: ASSDTGTPGGEAF

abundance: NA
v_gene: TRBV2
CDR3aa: ASRRLEGAGNTIY

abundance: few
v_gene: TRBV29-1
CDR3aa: SVVGWNTEAF

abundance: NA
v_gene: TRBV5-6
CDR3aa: ASSPPGDYREQY

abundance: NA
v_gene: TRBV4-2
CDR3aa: ASSQVFRDRGGNEQF